A single sample is the source of the 12 T cell receptor beta chains below, sequenced in a study of shared clonotypes between healthy human individuals. Some clones are missing from TCRdb's copy, which holds only in-frame ones; the method was immunoSEQ multiplex PCR. Of about 2.4 million clones listed, around 90% were seen once; the top ten hold over 0.12%. Sequenced sample: naive CD4+ T cells sorted from blood. As to subset: CD45RA+ positively selected. The source of these receptors is a young man in good health.

The chain couples TRBV18 to TRBJ2-3; 7 bases agree with TRBD2. The CDR3 runs 17 residues. V was clipped by 0 bases and J by 4 bases; unmatched bases: 10. CDR1 and CDR2 from the germline V gene are KGHSH and LQKENI. DNA for the CDR3: TGTGCCAGCTCACCACCACGAACGCGGGAGTGGGCAGATACGCAGTATTTT. Translation: CASSPPRTREWADTQYF.

Concerning this clone itself: The same CDR3 can be traced to other DNA sequences in this sample. The chain combines TRBV9 with TRBJ2-5; 15 bases map to TRBD2. The CDR3 sequence is 18 residues long. Germline assignment: CDR1 SGDLS and CDR2 YYNGEE. J gave up 0 bases and V 4 bases, and 7 bases lay outside the gene matches. This chain's CDR3 is CASSPGTSGGPYQETQYF. Written as DNA, the CDR3 is TGTGCCAGCAGCCCCGGGACTAGCGGGGGGCCGTACCAAGAGACCCAGTACTTC.

The gene calls are TRBV11-3 and TRBJ2-7; 8 bases fit TRBD1. J was trimmed by 6 bases and V by 5 bases; bases with no gene match: 6. The CDR3 has 13 amino acids. The germline gives CDR1 SGHNT, CDR2 YENEEA. CDR3 DNA sequence: TGTGCCAGCAGCCTCGCAGGGGGCCGCGAGCAGTACTTC. Protein: CASSLAGGREQYF.

V gene TRBV10-3 combines with J gene TRBJ1-1, with D hard to call. V was clipped by 6 bases and J by 3 bases, with 20 bases between them. Looked up from germline, CDR1 is ENHRY and CDR2 is SYGVKD. The CDR3 has 16 amino acids. Written as DNA, the CDR3 is TGTGCCATCAGAGGATCTCTTACCCTTAGGGACACTGAAGCTTTCTTT. This sequence encodes CAIRGSLTLRDTEAFF.

The rearrangement links TRBV5-1 to TRBJ1-6; weak D call: TRBD1 (5 bases). Trimming pared 1 base from V and 8 bases from J, leaving 16 bases between. Germline lookup yields CDR1 SGHRS and CDR2 YFSETQ. The CDR3 contains 16 residues. CDR3 protein: CASSLSVQGRDSPLHF. Here the CDR3 DNA reads TGCGCCAGCAGCTTGTCGGTTCAGGGTCGGGATTCACCCCTCCACTTT.

This chain uses TRBV25-1 with TRBJ2-2; D is unresolved. There are 16 residues in the CDR3. Germline V gene sequence: CDR1 MGHDK, CDR2 SYGVNS. Trimming removed 1 base at V and 0 bases at J, with 9 bases between. Written as DNA, the CDR3 is TGTGCCAGCAGTGAATGGGCAAGAACGAACACCGGGGAGCTGTTTTTT. It yields the protein CASSEWARTNTGELFF.

The chain employs TRBV6-6 and TRBJ1-6, with D tentatively TRBD1 (6 bases). Germline CDR1 and CDR2: MNHNY and SVGAGI (reference sequence). CDR3 size: 14 residues. With 6 bases removed from V and 7 bases from J, the gap between germline ends came to 13 bases. This chain's CDR3 is CASRTTGGNSPLHF. The CDR3 DNA follows: TGTGCCAGCAGAACGACAGGTGGGAATTCACCCCTCCACTTT.

V and J are TRBV29-1 and TRBJ2-7; D gene ambiguous. CDR1 SQVTM and CDR2 ANQGSEA come from the germline V gene. This CDR3 region has 17 residues. The ends were cut back, 0 bases at V and 6 bases at J, with 24 bases in the middle. The CDR3 DNA sequence: TGCAGCGTTGAAGAAATTCCCACCCATGACATACGCGGCGAGCAGTACTTC. Its protein product is CSVEEIPTHDIRGEQYF.

The chain recombines TRBV18 with TRBJ2-1; 10 bases agree with TRBD2. Germline assignment: CDR1 KGHSH and CDR2 LQKENI. The V gene end was trimmed by 3 bases and the J gene end by 9 bases; junction bases not matched to a gene: 17. The CDR3 consists of 18 residues. In DNA form, the CDR3 reads TGTGCCAGCTCACCCTACAGCCAAGTGCTAGCGGGAGAGGGTGAGCAGTTCTTC. Its protein is CASSPYSQVLAGEGEQFF.

The gene calls are TRBV18 and TRBJ2-1; D unclear. CDR1 is KGHSH and CDR2 is LQKENI in the germline V gene. The CDR3 contains 14 residues. V lost 8 bases and J 2 bases, leaving 13 bases between the germline ends. The CDR3 DNA follows: TGTGCCAGCCACCCTTTAGGGCCCTACAATGAGCAGTTCTTC. As protein: CASHPLGPYNEQFF.

The V and J genes are TRBV29-1 and TRBJ1-2; 9 bases agree with TRBD1. This CDR3 is built from 14 residues. Germline lookup yields CDR1 SQVTM and CDR2 ANQGSEA. The junction had 4 bases not matched to a gene; V was cut back by 3 bases and J by 2 bases. CDR3 loop: CSVDQTGGNYGYTF. In nucleotides, the CDR3 is TGCAGCGTTGATCAGACAGGGGGGAACTATGGCTACACCTTC.

This clone was seen just once. This CDR3 reads CASSSNRGSSYEQYF. CDR3 sequence (DNA): TGTGCCAGCAGTTCAAACAGGGGGAGCTCCTACGAGCAGTACTTC. The chain links TRBV28 to TRBJ2-7, with 8 bases matching TRBD1. The germline V gene encodes CDR1 MDHEN and CDR2 SYDVKM. The CDR3 runs 15 residues. With 4 bases clipped from V and 0 bases from J, the junction kept 5 bases outside the gene matches.